The T cell receptor (beta chain) described here comes from a study of spatial heterogeneity in lung cancer. About the research overall: In the raw reads, each unique TCR and UMI combination was present more than ten times on average. General study findings and limits: Relative to follow-up, resection was when ubiquitous expanded tumor TCRs appeared more in blood.

This clonotype was recorded many times. The antigen is undetermined. V dropped 5 bases and J dropped 7 bases, with 18 bases sitting between them. CDR1 and CDR2 (germline): LNHNV, YYDKDF (reference sequence). The CDR3 spans 15 residues. In TCRdb, the 5' RACE reads were re-called with MiXCR into one record per CDR3 protein. Altogether approximately 11,000 distinct CDR3 sequences are present, around 3.5% being singletons, with the ten largest covering less than 65%. The time point is: sample taken at primary tumor resection. Whole RNA from tumor, nontumor lung or frozen PBMC was sequenced unsorted. The starting material was PBMCs, obtained at surgery. The receptor's source is a female donor with early-stage non-small cell lung cancer. The chain employs TRBV15 and TRBJ2-4, with a tentative D call TRBD2 (5 bases). CDR3 sequence: CATSLRVGTFNIQYF. As DNA, the CDR3 is TGTGCCACCAGCCTGAGGGTGGGTACGTTTAACATTCAGTACTTC.